A single sample is the source of the 31 T cell receptor beta chains below, sequenced in a study of blood T cells in healthy people across ages. The use of a sample-barcoded 5' primer and a J-beta primer mix characterized a second PCR of about 7 to 12 cycles. TCRdb reanalysed the 5' RACE reads using MiXCR and keeps one entry per CDR3 protein. Of fewer than 750,000 distinct CDR3 sequences in the sample, 45% to 60% were seen once. Sequenced material: blood. These receptors came from a woman aged 80 or older in good health.

CDR3 region: CASSDHRGAARGLYYGYTF. CDR3 DNA: TGTGCCAGCAGCGACCACCGGGGCGCAGCAAGGGGGCTATACTATGGCTACACCTTC. V and J are TRBV2 and TRBJ1-2; 7 bases agree with TRBD1. V was pared by 6 bases and J by 3 bases, with 22 bases of the junction left unmatched. The V gene's germline CDR1 is SNHLY and CDR2 FYNNEI. The CDR3 runs 19 residues.

The chain joins TRBV7-3 to TRBJ2-1; D is unclear. The CDR3 loop spans 14 amino acids. Trimming took 5 bases from V and 8 from J, leaving 16 bases between them. In germline, CDR1 is SGHTA, CDR2 FQGTGA. The CDR3 sequence is CASSATGSRDEQFF. CDR3 DNA: TGTGCCAGCAGCGCAACCGGTTCTAGGGATGAGCAGTTCTTC. Supplemented by reference TRBV7-3 and TRBJ2-1, the full variable domain reads GAGVSQTPSNKVTEKGKYVELRCDPISGHTALYWYRQSLGQGPEFLIYFQGTGAADDSGLPNDRFFAVRPEGSVSTLKIQRTERGDSAVYLCASSATGSRDEQFFGPGTRLTVL.

This clonotype was detected many times. The chain recombines TRBV28 with TRBJ2-3; 10 bases match TRBD2. Germline V gene data show CDR1 as MDHEN and CDR2 as SYDVKM. V was pared by 7 bases and J by 0 bases, with 7 bases of the junction left unmatched. The CDR3 runs 16 residues. CDR3 protein: CASKPSGGISTDTQYF. In nucleotides, the CDR3 is TGTGCCAGCAAACCTAGCGGGGGTATAAGCACAGATACGCAGTATTTT.

This clonotype was recorded at least ten times. This chain uses TRBV2 with TRBJ2-7, with TRBD2 matching over 8 bases. The CDR3 is made up of 17 amino acids. Germline CDR1 SNHLY, CDR2 FYNNEI. Unmatched junction bases numbered 8, after V lost 0 bases and J lost 1 base. The CDR3 DNA is TGTGCCAGCAGTGAAGCGCCGGGGGGGGCCAGTTCCTACGAGCAGTACTTC. Amino acids: CASSEAPGGASSYEQYF.

J is TRBJ2-5 and V is TRBV15; D unclear. V dropped 3 bases and J dropped 6 bases, with 14 bases sitting between them. The CDR3 consists of 14 residues. Germline CDR1 and CDR2: LNHNV and YYDKDF (reference sequence). The CDR3, as DNA: TGTGCCACCAGCAGCGACTTCGGCCGGCAGACCCAGTACTTC. It specifies CATSSDFGRQTQYF.

V and J are TRBV6-6 and TRBJ2-7; tentative D call: TRBD1 (5 bases). The CDR3 runs to 15 residues. Trimming shortened V by 7 bases and J by 0 bases, and 16 bases separated the two germline ends. Germline V lookup: CDR1 MNHNY, CDR2 SVGAGI (reference sequence). CDR3 coding DNA: TGTGCCAGCACGCCGCCGCAGGGTGGCTCCTACGAGCAGTACTTC. This codes for CASTPPQGGSYEQYF.

This rearrangement joins TRBV20-1 to TRBJ1-5, with D possibly being TRBD1 (6 bases). The CDR3 runs to 12 residues. Germline CDR1 DFQATT, CDR2 SNEGSKA (reference sequence). V was pared by 5 bases and J by 7 bases, with 12 bases between. The CDR3 loop is CSARTAGQPQHF. For the CDR3, the DNA is TGCAGTGCTCGGACAGCGGGACAGCCCCAGCATTTT.

The chain employs TRBV27 and TRBJ2-5, with 7 bases aligning to TRBD1. The DNA end is a closer match to TRBJ2-7, so the J assignment may be wrong. The CDR3 has 15 residues. Per germline, CDR1 MNHEY and CDR2 SMNVEV (reference sequence). The chain's CDR3 is CASSLRQGRFYEQYF. The CDR3 bases are TGTGCCAGCAGTTTGCGACAGGGCCGTTTCTACGAGCAGTACTTC.

This clonotype was seen just once. Given a much more abundant clone one base away, this may be a read error. This sequence joins TRBV29-1 and TRBJ2-1; D uncertain. The CDR3 is made up of 12 amino acids. V shed 5 bases and J shed 8 bases, with 13 bases lying between them. Germline lookup yields CDR1 SQVTM and CDR2 ANQGSEA. CDR3 in DNA: TGCAGCGTTATCGGTACTAACCATGAGCAGTTCTTC. Protein: CSVIGTNHEQFF.

This clonotype was observed a handful of times. One base away lies a much larger clone, so this may be a sequencing read error. V is TRBV7-3 and J is TRBJ2-3; D not resolved. Germline CDR1 reads SGHTA; CDR2 reads FQGTGA. The CDR3 loop spans 16 amino acids. The CDR3 loop reads CAGSLVGGTSTDTQYF. CDR3 sequence (DNA): TGTGCCGGCAGCTTAGTCGGCGGTACTAGCACAGATACGCAGTATTTT.

Remarks on this clonotype: This clone may be a read error of a much larger clone one base away. This chain uses TRBV5-1 with TRBJ2-5, with TRBD1 as a possible D gene (6 bases). This CDR3 contains 15 residues. Germline V CDR1 and CDR2: SGHRS, YFSETQ. The V gene lost 0 bases and the J gene lost 2 bases, with 11 bases spanning the gap. CDR3: CASSLVGAVQETQYF. The CDR3 bases are TGCGCCAGCAGCTTGGTGGGGGCCGTTCAAGAGACCCAGTACTTC.

This clonotype was observed a handful of times. Written as DNA, the CDR3 is TGTGCCAGCAGCTTAGCCCCCCGGGCTAGCGGTAATAATGAGCAGTTCTTC. Protein sequence: CASSLAPRASGNNEQFF. The chain carries TRBV7-3 and TRBJ2-1, with 7 bases fitting TRBD2. CDR3 length: 17 residues. V lost 2 bases, J lost 7 bases, and 14 bases stayed unmatched. Germline values: CDR1 SGHTA, CDR2 FQGTGA.

The genes are TRBV3-1 and TRBJ2-7; no definite D call. The CDR3 totals 11 residues. With 3 bases removed from V and 4 bases from J, the gap between germline ends came to 4 bases. Germline CDR1 and CDR2: LGHDT and YNNKEL (reference sequence). The CDR3 coding sequence is TGTGCCAGCAGCCAGAATTACGAGCAGTACTTC. Amino acids: CASSQNYEQYF.

The V call is TRBV7-2, the J call TRBJ2-7; no definite D call. The CDR3 spans 14 residues. The germline V and J ends were trimmed by 3 bases and 3 bases, with 12 bases remaining between them. The V gene's germline CDR1 is SGHTA and CDR2 FQGNSA. For the CDR3, the DNA is TGTGCCAGCAGCTTCGGGCGCAGGTACTACGAGCAGTACTTC. It codes for CASSFGRRYYEQYF.

This clonotype was seen more than once but under ten times. The J gene is TRBJ2-2, the V gene TRBV6-6, with 10 bases fitting TRBD2. The CDR3 spans 16 residues. Germline loops: CDR1 MNHNY, CDR2 SVGAGI (reference sequence). V dropped 5 bases and J dropped 3; count of bases not matched to a gene: 6. The CDR3 is CASSPAGGSDTGELFF. In DNA form, the CDR3 reads TGTGCCAGCAGTCCAGCGGGAGGGTCGGACACCGGGGAGCTGTTTTTT.

The count of this clonotype is one. Compared with germline, one end of the junction differs, possibly owing to a read error. The V and J genes are TRBV7-2 and TRBJ2-4, with D maybe TRBD1 (5 bases). Germline V lookup: CDR1 SGHTA, CDR2 FQGNSA. CDR3 length: 18 residues. The DNA of the CDR3 is TGTGCCAGTAGCTTAAACGGACGCCAGGGTCTAGCCAAAAACATTCAGTACTTC. Its protein product is CASSLNGRQGLAKNIQYF.

This clonotype was picked up one time. The J gene is TRBJ2-1, the V gene TRBV7-9; no clear D. Per germline, CDR1 SEHNR and CDR2 FQNEAQ (reference sequence). This CDR3 comprises 13 residues. V was trimmed by 5 bases and J by 9 bases, leaving 14 bases between them. The CDR3 region has the DNA TGTGCCAGCAGCCGCATCAGTCCTCCTGAGCAGTTCTTC. This translates into CASSRISPPEQFF.

This chain uses TRBV2 with TRBJ1-2, with 10 nucleotides matching TRBD1. The CDR3 contains 15 residues. V was clipped by 7 bases and J by 8 bases; unmatched bases: 13. Germline-derived CDR1 and CDR2 are SNHLY and FYNNEI. The CDR3 here is CASNLLTGTGEGYTF. CDR3 in DNA: TGTGCCAGCAATCTACTGACCGGGACAGGGGAAGGCTACACCTTC.

The chain couples TRBV5-1 to TRBJ2-4; D might be TRBD1 (6 bases). The J call is in doubt because the DNA end fits TRBJ2-7 better. The CDR3 is made up of 14 amino acids. CDR1 is SGHRS and CDR2 is YFSETQ in the germline V gene. The DNA for the CDR3 is TGCGCCAGCAGCTTGGACCAGGGGAACTACGAGCAGTACTTC. Translating gives CASSLDQGNYEQYF.

The chain has TRBV9 and TRBJ1-4, with D unresolved. Trimming left V 0 bases short and J 0 bases short, with 12 bases between. CDR3 length equals 17 residues. Germline CDR1 reads SGDLS; CDR2 reads YYNGEE. CDR3 amino acids: CASSVGPSRTTNEKLFF. In nucleotides, the CDR3 is TGTGCCAGCAGCGTAGGACCCTCGAGAACAACTAATGAAAAACTGTTTTTT.

The sample holds many counts of this clonotype. The chain has TRBV7-2 and TRBJ2-1; 8 bases fit TRBD2. V lost 4 bases to trimming and J lost 9 bases; unmatched junction nucleotides: 8. This CDR3 region has 14 residues. The V gene's germline CDR1 is SGHTA and CDR2 FQGNSA. The CDR3 loop is CASSSGLAGSEQFF. The CDR3 nucleotides read TGTGCCAGCAGCTCAGGACTAGCAGGGAGTGAGCAGTTCTTC.

This rearrangement joins TRBV5-1 to TRBJ2-3; 10 bases are shared with TRBD2. CDR1 and CDR2 from the germline V gene are SGHRS and YFSETQ. The CDR3 is 16 amino acids. Trimming at V came to 1 base and at J to 4 bases, leaving 6 bases not matched to a gene. The CDR3 protein is CASSLRLAGVSDTQYF. DNA for the CDR3: TGCGCCAGCAGCTTGCGGCTAGCGGGGGTGTCAGATACGCAGTATTTT.

The J gene is TRBJ1-2, the V gene TRBV2; D possibly corresponds to TRBD1 (6 bases). The CDR3 is 11 amino acids. V was shortened by 11 bases and J by 12 bases, with 19 bases between the two germline ends. In germline, CDR1 is SNHLY, CDR2 FYNNEI. The DNA for the CDR3 is TGTGCCGGAGGTCAGGGGTACGATCACACCTTC. Encoded protein: CAGGQGYDHTF.

The genes are TRBV15 and TRBJ2-7; unclear D gene. CDR1 is LNHNV and CDR2 is YYDKDF in the germline V gene (reference sequence). The CDR3 length is 18 residues. Trimming pared 0 bases from V and 2 bases from J, leaving 20 bases between. The CDR3 DNA is TGTGCCACCAGCAGAGATCAATCGGCGGTGCTCTTCGCCTACGAGCAGTACTTC. This encodes CATSRDQSAVLFAYEQYF.

The chain employs TRBV5-1 and TRBJ1-1, with D possibly matching TRBD1 (6 bases). This CDR3 is 15 amino acids long. Germline-derived CDR1 and CDR2 are SGHRS and YFSETQ. The V and J ends lost 4 bases and 1 base respectively, with 14 bases between them. CDR3 in amino acids: CASSPIAGANTEAFF. CDR3 coding DNA: TGCGCCAGCAGCCCGATCGCAGGGGCGAACACTGAAGCTTTCTTT.

The chain couples TRBV7-8 to TRBJ1-6, with D maybe TRBD1 (6 bases). Looked up from germline, CDR1 is SGHVS and CDR2 is FQNEAQ. Trimming stripped 5 bases from V and 14 bases from J, with 19 bases between. The CDR3 covers 14 residues. CDR3 sequence reads: CASSVAGAGGTLHF. The CDR3 nucleotides are TGTGCCAGCAGCGTCGCAGGGGCGGGAGGCACCCTCCACTTT.

V usage is TRBV5-1 and J usage is TRBJ2-2; D is undetermined. The germline V gene has CDR1 SGHRS and CDR2 YFSETQ. The CDR3 sequence is 12 residues long. The V end was cut by 4 bases, the J end by 10 bases, with 11 bases between. CDR3 DNA: TGCGCCAGCAGCCCCCCGGGTGAGGAGCTGTTTTTT. It codes for CASSPPGEELFF.

This clonotype was seen ten or more times. The chain recombines TRBV6-5 with TRBJ1-2, with 7 bases lining up with TRBD1. V shed 10 bases, J shed 3 bases, and the junction held 8 bases outside the gene matches. This CDR3 is 13 amino acids long. From germline, CDR1 is MNHEY and CDR2 SVGAGI. As DNA, the CDR3 is TGTGCCACCAAGACAGGGTCCGACTATGGCTACACCTTC. Translation gives CATKTGSDYGYTF.

In regard to this clonotype: A junction boundary mismatches the germline segment, possibly from a read error. The J gene is TRBJ2-3, the V gene TRBV5-1; D might be TRBD1 or TRBD2, each matching 6 bases. This CDR3 is 14 amino acids long. Germline V gene lookup returns CDR1 SGHRS and CDR2 YFSETQ. This chain's CDR3 is CASSSAGGTGTQYF. In DNA form, the CDR3 reads TGCGCCAGCAGCTCTGCCGGGGGCACAGGTACGCAGTATTTT. The full variable domain, with the rest looked up from reference TRBV5-1 and TRBJ2-3, is KAGVTQTPRYLIKTRGQQVTLSCSPISGHRSVSWYQQTPGQGLQFLFEYFSETQRNKGNFPGRFSGRQFSNSRSEMNVSTLELGDSALYLCASSSAGGTGTQYFGPGTRLTVL.

This clonotype was picked up many times. The V and J genes are TRBV24-1 and TRBJ2-5; D might be TRBD1 or TRBD2, each matching 6 bases. This CDR3 has 14 residues. CDR1 is KGHDR and CDR2 is SFDVKD in the germline V gene. Deletions cut 7 bases from V and 5 bases from J, with 16 bases between. CDR3 in DNA: TGTGCCACCAGCCGTTGGGGGGCTGAGGAGACCCAGTACTTC. Protein: CATSRWGAEETQYF.

The V and J genes are TRBV29-1 and TRBJ2-5; D may be TRBD1 (6 bases). The last part of the DNA fits TRBJ2-7 better; the J call may be wrong. Germline CDR1 reads SQVTM; CDR2 reads ANQGSEA. CDR3 length: 15 amino acids. The CDR3 sequence is CSAATGSMGSYEQYF. The CDR3 DNA follows: TGCAGCGCCGCAACAGGGTCGATGGGATCCTACGAGCAGTACTTC.